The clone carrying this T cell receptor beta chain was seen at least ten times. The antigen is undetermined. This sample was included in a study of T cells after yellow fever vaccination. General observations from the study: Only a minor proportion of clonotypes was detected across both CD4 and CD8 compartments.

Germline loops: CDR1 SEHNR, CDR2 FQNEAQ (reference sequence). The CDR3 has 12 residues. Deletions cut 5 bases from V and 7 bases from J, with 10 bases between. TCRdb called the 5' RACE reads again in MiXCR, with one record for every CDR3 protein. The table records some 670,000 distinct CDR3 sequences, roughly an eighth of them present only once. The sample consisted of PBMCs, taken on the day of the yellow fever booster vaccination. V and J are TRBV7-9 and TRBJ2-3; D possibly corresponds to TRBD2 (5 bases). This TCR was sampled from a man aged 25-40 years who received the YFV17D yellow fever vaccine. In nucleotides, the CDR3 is TGTGCCAGCAGCACCAGCGGAAATACGCAGTATTTT. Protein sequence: CASSTSGNTQYF.